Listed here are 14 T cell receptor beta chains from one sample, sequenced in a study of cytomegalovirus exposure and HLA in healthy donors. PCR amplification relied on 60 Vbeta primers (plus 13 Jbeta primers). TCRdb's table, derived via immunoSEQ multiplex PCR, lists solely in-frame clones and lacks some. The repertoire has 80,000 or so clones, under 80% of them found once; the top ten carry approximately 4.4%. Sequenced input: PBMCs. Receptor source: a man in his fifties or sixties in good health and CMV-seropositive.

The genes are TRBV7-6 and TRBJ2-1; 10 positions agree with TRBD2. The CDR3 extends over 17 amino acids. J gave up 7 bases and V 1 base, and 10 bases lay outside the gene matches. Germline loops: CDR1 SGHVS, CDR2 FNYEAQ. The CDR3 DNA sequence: TGTGCCAGCAGCTTAGTTCCAGCGGGAGGGGGGGGGAATGAGCAGTTCTTC. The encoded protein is CASSLVPAGGGGNEQFF.

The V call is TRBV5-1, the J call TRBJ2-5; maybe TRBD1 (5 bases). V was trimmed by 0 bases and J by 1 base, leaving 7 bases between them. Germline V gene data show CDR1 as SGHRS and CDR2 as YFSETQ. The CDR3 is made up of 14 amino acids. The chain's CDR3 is CASSLVGVQETQYF. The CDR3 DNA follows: TGCGCCAGCAGCTTGGTAGGGGTCCAAGAGACCCAGTACTTC.

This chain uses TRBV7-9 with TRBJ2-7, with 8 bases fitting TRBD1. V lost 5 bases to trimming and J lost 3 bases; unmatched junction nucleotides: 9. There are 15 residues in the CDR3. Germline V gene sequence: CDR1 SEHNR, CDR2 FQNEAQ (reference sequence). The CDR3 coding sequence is TGTGCCAGCAGCCTAGGGACAGGTGCTGGCTACGAGCAGTACTTC. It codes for CASSLGTGAGYEQYF.

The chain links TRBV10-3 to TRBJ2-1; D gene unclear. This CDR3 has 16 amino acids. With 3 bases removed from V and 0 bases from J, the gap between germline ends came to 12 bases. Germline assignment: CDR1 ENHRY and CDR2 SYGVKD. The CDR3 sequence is CAISDGLRSSYNEQFF. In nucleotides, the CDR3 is TGTGCCATCAGTGATGGGCTCAGAAGCTCCTACAATGAGCAGTTCTTC.

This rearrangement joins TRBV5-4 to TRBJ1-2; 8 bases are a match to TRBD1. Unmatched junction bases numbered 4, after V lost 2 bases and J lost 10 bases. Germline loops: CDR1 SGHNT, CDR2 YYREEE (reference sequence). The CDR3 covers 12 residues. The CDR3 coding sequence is TGTGCCAGCAGCTTTGGACAGGGAGTCTACACCTTC. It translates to CASSFGQGVYTF. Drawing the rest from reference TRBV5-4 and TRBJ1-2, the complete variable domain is ETGVTQSPTHLIKTRGQQVTLRCSSQSGHNTVSWYQQALGQGPQFIFQYYREEENGRGNFPPRFSGLQFPNYSSELNVNALELDDSALYLCASSFGQGVYTFGSGTRLTVV.

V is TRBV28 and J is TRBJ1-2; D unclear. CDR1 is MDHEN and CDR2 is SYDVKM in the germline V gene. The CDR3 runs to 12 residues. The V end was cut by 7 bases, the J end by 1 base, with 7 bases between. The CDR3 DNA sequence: TGTGCCAGCAAGCTTAATAACTATGGCTACACCTTC. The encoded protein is CASKLNNYGYTF.

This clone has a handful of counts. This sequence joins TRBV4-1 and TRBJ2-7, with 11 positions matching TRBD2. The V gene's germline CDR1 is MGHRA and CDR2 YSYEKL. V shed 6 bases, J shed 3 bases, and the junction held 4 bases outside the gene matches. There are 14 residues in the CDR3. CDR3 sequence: CASSGGTSGYEQYF. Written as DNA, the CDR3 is TGCGCCAGCAGTGGGGGGACTAGCGGCTACGAGCAGTACTTC.

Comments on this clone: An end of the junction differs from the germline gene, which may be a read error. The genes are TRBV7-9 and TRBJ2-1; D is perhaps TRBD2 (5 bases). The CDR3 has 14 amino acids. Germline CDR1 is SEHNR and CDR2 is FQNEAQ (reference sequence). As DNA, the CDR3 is TGTTCCAGCAGCCTTGAGGGAGTTTACAATGAGCAGTTCTTC. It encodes CSSSLEGVYNEQFF.

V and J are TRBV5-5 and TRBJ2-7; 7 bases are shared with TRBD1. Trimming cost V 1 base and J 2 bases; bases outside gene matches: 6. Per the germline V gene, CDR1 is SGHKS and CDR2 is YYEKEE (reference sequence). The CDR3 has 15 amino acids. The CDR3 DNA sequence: TGTGCCAGCAGCTTGTATCAGGGGGAGACCTACGAGCAGTACTTC. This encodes CASSLYQGETYEQYF.

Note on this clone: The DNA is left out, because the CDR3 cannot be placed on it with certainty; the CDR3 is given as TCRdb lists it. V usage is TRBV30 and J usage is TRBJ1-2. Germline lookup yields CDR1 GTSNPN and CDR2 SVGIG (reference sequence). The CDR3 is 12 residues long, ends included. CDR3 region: CAWSVSLYGYTF.

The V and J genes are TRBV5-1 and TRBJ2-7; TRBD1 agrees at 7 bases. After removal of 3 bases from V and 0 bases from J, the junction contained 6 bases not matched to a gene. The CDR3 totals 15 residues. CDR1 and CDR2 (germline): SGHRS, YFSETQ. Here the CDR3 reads CASSSRTGDSYEQYF. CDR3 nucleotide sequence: TGCGCCAGCAGCTCCAGGACAGGAGACTCCTACGAGCAGTACTTC.

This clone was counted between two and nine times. CDR3 sequence: CAWGDGREEETQYF. The CDR3 DNA reads TGTGCCTGGGGAGACGGCAGGGAGGAGGAGACCCAGTACTTC. This rearrangement joins TRBV30 to TRBJ2-5, with D perhaps TRBD2 (6 bases). This CDR3 is built from 14 residues. With 5 bases removed from V and 5 bases from J, the gap between germline ends came to 18 bases. The germline V gene encodes CDR1 GTSNPN and CDR2 SVGIG (reference sequence). Together with reference TRBV30 and TRBJ2-5, the CDR3 gives the full variable domain: SQTIHQWPATLVQPVGSPLSLECTVEGTSNPNLYWYRQAAGRGLQLLFYSVGIGQISSEVPQNLSASRPQDRQFILSSKKLLLSDSGFYLCAWGDGREEETQYFGPGTRLLVL.

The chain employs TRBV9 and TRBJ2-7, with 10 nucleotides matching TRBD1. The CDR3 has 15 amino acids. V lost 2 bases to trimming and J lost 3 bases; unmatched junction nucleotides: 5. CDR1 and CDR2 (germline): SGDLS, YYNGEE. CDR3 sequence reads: CASSVAGTGVYEQYF. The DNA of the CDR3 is TGTGCCAGCAGCGTGGCCGGGACAGGGGTCTACGAGCAGTACTTC.

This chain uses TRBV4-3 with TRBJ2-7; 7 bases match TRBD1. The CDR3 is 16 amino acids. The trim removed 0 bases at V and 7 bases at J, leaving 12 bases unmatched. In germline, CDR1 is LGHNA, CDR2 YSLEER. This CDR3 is CASSQDLAGGVWEQYF. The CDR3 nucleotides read TGCGCCAGCAGCCAAGATCTGGCAGGGGGTGTATGGGAGCAGTACTTC.